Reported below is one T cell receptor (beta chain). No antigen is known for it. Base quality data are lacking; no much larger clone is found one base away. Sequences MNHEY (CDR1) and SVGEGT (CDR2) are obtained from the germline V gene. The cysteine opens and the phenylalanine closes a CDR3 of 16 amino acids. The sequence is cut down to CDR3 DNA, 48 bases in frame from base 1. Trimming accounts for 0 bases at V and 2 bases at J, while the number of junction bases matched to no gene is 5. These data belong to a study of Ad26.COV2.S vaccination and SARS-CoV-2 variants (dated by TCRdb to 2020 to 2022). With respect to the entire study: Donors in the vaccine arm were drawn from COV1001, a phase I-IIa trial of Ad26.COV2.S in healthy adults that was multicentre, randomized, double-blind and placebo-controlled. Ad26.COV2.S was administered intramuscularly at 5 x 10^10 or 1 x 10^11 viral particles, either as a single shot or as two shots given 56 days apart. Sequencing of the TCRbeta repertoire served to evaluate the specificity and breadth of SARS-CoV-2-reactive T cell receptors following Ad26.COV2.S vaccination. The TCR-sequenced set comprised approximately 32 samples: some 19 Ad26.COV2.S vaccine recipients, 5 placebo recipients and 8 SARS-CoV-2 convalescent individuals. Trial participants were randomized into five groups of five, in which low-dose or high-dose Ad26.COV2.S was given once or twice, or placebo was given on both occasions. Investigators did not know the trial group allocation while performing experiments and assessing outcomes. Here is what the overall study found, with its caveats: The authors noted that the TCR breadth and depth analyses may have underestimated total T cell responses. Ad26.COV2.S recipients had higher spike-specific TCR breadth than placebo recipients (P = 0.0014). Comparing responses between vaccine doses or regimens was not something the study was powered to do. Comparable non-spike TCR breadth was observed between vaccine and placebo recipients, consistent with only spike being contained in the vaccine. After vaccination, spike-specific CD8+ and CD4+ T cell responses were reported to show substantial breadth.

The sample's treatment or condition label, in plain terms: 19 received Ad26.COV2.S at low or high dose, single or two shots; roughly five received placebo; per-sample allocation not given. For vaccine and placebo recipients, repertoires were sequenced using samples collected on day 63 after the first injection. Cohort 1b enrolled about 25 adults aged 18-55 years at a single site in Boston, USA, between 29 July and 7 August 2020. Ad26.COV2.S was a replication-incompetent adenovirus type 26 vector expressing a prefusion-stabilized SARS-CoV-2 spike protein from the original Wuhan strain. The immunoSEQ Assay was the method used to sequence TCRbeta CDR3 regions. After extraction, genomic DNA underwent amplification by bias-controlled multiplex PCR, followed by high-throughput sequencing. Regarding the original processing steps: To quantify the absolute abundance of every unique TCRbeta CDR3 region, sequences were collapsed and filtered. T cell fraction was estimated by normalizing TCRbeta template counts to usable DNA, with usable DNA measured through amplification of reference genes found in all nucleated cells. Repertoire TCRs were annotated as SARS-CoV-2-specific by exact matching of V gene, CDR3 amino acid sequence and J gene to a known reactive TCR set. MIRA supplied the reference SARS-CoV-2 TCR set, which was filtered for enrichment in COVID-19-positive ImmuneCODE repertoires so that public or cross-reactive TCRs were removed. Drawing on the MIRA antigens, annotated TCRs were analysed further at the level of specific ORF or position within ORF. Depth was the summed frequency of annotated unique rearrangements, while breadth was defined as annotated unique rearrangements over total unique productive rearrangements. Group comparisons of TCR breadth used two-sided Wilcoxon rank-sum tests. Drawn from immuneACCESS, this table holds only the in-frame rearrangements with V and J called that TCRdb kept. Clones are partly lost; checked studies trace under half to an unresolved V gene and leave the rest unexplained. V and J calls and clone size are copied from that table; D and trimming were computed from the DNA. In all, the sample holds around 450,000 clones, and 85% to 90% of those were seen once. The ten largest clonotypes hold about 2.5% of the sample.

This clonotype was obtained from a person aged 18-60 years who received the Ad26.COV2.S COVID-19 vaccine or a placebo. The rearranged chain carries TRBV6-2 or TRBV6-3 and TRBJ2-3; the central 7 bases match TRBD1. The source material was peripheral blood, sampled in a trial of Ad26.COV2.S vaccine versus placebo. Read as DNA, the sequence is TGTGCCAGCAGTTACTCGAGGGGGCCTTCCACAGATACGCAGTATTTT. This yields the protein CASSYSRGPSTDTQYF.